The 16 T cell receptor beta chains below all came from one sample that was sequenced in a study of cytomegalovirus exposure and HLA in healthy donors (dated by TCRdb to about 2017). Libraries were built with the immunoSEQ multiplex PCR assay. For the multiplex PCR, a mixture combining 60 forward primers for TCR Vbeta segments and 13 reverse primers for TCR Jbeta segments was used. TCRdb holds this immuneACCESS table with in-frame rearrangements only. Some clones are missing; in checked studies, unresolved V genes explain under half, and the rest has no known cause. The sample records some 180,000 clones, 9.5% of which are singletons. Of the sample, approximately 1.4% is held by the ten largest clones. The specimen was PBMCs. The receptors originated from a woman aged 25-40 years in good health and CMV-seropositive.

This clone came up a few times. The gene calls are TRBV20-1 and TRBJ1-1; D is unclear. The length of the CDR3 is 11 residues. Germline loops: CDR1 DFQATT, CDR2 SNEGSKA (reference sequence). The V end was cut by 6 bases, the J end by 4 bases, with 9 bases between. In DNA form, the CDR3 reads TGCAGTGCGCGGTTGGTCACTGAAGCTTTCTTT. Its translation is CSARLVTEAFF.

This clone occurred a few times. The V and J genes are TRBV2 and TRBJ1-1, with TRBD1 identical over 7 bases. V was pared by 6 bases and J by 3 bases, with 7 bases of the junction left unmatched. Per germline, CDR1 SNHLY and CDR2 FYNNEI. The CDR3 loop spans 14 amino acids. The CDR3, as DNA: TGTGCCAGCAGGCGCAGGGGGGTGTACACTGAAGCTTTCTTT. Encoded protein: CASRRRGVYTEAFF.

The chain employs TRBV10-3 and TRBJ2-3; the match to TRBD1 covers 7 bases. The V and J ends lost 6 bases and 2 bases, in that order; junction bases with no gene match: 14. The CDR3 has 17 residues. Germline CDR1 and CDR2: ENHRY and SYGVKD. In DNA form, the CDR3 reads TGTGCCATCAGCCATAGCTCACGGGACAGCTACACAGATACGCAGTATTTT. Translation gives CAISHSSRDSYTDTQYF.

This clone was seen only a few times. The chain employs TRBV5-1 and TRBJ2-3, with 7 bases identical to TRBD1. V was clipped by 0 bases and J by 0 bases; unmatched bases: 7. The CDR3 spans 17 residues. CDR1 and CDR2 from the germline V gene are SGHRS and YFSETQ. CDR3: CASSLVPGQISTDTQYF. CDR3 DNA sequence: TGCGCCAGCAGCTTGGTCCCGGGACAGATCAGCACAGATACGCAGTATTTT.

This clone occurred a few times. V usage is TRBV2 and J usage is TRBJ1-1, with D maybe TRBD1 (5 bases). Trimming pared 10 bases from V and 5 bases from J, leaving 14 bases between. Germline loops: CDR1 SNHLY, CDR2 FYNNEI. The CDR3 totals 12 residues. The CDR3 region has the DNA TGTGCCAACCCCCGGGGGGGAACTGAAGCTTTCTTT. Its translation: CANPRGGTEAFF.

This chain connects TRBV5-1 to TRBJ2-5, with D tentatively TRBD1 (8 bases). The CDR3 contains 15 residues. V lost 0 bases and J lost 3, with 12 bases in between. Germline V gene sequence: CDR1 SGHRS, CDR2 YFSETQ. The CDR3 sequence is CASSLGTGGEETQYF. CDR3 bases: TGCGCCAGCAGCTTGGGAACAGGGGGGGAAGAGACCCAGTACTTC.

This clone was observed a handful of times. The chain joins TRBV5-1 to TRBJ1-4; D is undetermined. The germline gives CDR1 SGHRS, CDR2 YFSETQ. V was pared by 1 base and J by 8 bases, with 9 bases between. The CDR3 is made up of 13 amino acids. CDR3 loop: CASSLTRGEKLFF. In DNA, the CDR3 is TGCGCCAGCAGCTTGACCCGCGGGGAAAAACTGTTTTTT.

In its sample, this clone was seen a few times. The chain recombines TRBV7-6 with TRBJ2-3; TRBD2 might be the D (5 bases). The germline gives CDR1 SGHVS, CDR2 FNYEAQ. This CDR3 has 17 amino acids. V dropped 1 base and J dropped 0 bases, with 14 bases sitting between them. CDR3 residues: CASSLGFGGSSTDTQYF. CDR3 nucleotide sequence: TGTGCCAGCAGCTTAGGTTTCGGCGGGTCTAGCACAGATACGCAGTATTTT.

The DNA of the CDR3 is TGTGCCAGCAGCTTAGGAACGCCTGGCGGGATGTTGAGCGAGCAGTACTTC. As protein: CASSLGTPGGMLSEQYF. The J gene is TRBJ2-7, the V gene TRBV7-6, with TRBD2 as a possible D gene (6 bases). V was cut by 1 base and J by 6 bases, with 22 bases left in between. Looked up from germline, CDR1 is SGHVS and CDR2 is FNYEAQ. The CDR3 covers 17 residues.

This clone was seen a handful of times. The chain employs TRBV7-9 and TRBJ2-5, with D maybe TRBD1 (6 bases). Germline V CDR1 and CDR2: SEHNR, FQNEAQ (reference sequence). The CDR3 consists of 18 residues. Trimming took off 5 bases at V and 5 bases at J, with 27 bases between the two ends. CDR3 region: CASSPWDTVSWLFETQYF. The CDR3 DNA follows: TGTGCCAGCAGCCCATGGGACACCGTAAGTTGGCTGTTTGAGACCCAGTACTTC.

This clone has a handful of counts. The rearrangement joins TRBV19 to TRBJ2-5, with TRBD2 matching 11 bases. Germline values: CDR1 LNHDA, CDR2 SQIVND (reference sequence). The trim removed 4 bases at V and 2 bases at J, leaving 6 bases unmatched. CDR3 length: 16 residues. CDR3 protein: CASSNPGLAAQETQYF. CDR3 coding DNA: TGTGCCAGTAGTAACCCGGGACTAGCGGCGCAAGAGACCCAGTACTTC.

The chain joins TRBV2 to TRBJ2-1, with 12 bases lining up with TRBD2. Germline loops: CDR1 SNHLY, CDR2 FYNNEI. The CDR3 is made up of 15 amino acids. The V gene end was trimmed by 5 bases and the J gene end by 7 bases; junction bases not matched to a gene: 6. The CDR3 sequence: CASSKTSGSGNEQFF. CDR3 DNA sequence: TGTGCCAGCAGTAAGACTAGCGGGAGCGGGAATGAGCAGTTCTTC.

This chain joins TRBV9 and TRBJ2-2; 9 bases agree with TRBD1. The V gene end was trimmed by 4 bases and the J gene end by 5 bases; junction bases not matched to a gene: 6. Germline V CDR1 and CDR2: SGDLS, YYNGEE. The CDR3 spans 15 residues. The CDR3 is CASSKTGGMTGELFF. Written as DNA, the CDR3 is TGTGCCAGCAGCAAGACAGGGGGTATGACCGGGGAGCTGTTTTTT.

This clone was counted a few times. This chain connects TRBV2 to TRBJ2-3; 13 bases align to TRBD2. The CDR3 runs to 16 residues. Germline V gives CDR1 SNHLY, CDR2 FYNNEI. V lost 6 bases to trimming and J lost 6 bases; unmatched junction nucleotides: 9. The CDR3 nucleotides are TGTGCCAGCAGCGACCCGGGACTAGCGGGAACGGATACGCAGTATTTT. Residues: CASSDPGLAGTDTQYF.

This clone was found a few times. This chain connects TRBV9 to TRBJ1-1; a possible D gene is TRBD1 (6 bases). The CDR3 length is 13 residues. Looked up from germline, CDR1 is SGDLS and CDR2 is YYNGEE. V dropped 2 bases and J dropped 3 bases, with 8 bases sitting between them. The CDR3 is CASSVRQDTEAFF. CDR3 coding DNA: TGTGCCAGCAGCGTTAGACAGGACACTGAAGCTTTCTTT.

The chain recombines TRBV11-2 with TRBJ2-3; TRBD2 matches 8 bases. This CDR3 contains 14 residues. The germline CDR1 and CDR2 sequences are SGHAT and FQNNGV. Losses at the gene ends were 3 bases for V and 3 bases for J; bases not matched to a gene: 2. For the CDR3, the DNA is TGTGCCAGCAGCTTTAGCGGGACAACAGATACGCAGTATTTT. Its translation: CASSFSGTTDTQYF.